This T cell receptor beta chain was identified in a study of graft-versus-host responses after intestinal transplantation (dated by TCRdb to about 2021). About the study as a whole: Recipients received multivisceral, liver-intestinal, or isolated intestinal transplants. After intestinal transplantation, graft-versus-host and host-versus-graft alloreactive T cell clones in the graft, circulation and bone marrow were tracked using bulk TCR-beta CDR3 sequencing. Every recipient was given anti-thymocyte globulin induction, followed by approximately 3 years of maintenance tacrolimus and steroids. To identify alloreactive clones, pre-transplant mixed lymphocyte reaction products were sequenced and compared with unstimulated pre-transplant donor and recipient T cells. Instead of going to the commercial service, samples from a few later patients were sequenced in-house on an Illumina MiSeq and processed with MiXCR. Donor T cell macrochimerism was defined as a peak of at least 4% donor T cells among recipient peripheral blood mononuclear cells. The cohort enrolled about two dozen intestinal transplant recipients, one of whom was a retransplant, and a few patients without pretransplant specimens were excluded.

To prepare the library, the immunoSEQ multiplex PCR assay was applied. For most patients, genomic DNA was isolated using the Qiagen DNeasy Blood and Tissue Kit and was shipped frozen to Adaptive Biotechnologies for TCR sequencing. For most patients, high-throughput TCR-beta CDR3 sequencing of genomic DNA was performed by Adaptive Biotechnologies. The paper's processing steps were these. Adaptive's ImmunoSEQ software was the source of the TCR sequencing data for 18 patients, while a few other patients were processed with MiXCR and VDJtools. CD4 versus CD8 sorting errors were corrected by removing sequences found in both subsets at a frequency ratio below 5:1. CDR3 nucleotide sequences shared between donor and recipient were removed because their origin could not be assigned. To count as alloreactive, a clone needed at least 2-fold expansion over unstimulated cells and a minimum CFSE-low frequency of 0.002% (template counts) or 0.001% (read counts). A clone was considered mappable if detected in the sequenced pre-transplant spleen, lymph node, or MLR CFSE-low populations of the donor or recipient. The cumulative frequency of alloreactive clones was calculated as a percentage of all sequences, weighted by copy number. Drawn from immuneACCESS, this table holds only the in-frame rearrangements with V and J called that TCRdb kept. Clones are partly lost; checked studies trace under half to an unresolved V gene and leave the rest unexplained. V and J calls and clone size come straight from that table; D and trimming were deduced from the DNA. This sample has approximately 82,000 clones in its table, and over 85% of those were observed once. The ten largest make up approximately 1.1% of the sample.

This specimen's time point label, interpreted: cells obtained before transplantation from donor or recipient. CD3+CD4+ and CD3+CD8+ populations were FACS-sorted from unstimulated pre-transplant donor and recipient cells taken from spleen or lymph nodes. This clone was counted once. Its antigen is still unknown. No clone much larger than this one lies a single base away; base qualities are absent. Including the terminal cysteine and phenylalanine, the CDR3 comprises 15 residues. Of all the DNA, just the CDR3 is kept, 45 bases in frame from base 1. CDR1 and CDR2 were assigned from the germline V gene as MNHEY and SVGAGI. Clipping removes 2 bases from V and 6 bases from J, with 6 as the unmatched junction base count. Results the study describes overall, beyond this receptor: In the allografts of patients with donor T cell macrochimerism, GvH to HvG T cell clonal ratios were high. GvH clones turned up in recipient bone marrow, with some appearing earlier in ileal mucosa or blood, a pattern consistent with an intestinal mucosal origin. Early after transplant, declines in HvG clones were associated with peak levels of circulating GvH clones. The conclusions were limited by the relatively low number and heterogeneity of the intestinal transplant patients.

The sequencing used unstimulated CD8+ T cells sorted from spleen or lymph node cells, collected before transplant. This receptor chain uses TRBV6-5 and TRBJ2-1; 8 central bases correspond to TRBD2. The receptor's source is a human donor who was the organ donor for an intestinal transplant. The CDR3 loop reads CASSYQGSGGNEQFF. The DNA reads as follows: TGTGCCAGCAGTTACCAAGGGAGCGGGGGCAATGAGCAGTTCTTC.